These T cell receptor beta chains were read from a single sample in a study of cytomegalovirus exposure and HLA in healthy donors. TCRdb keeps only in-frame clones here, not all; method: immunoSEQ multiplex PCR. Of 150,000 to 200,000 clones in the sample, approximately 80% were seen once. The sample taken for sequencing was PBMCs. Source of these receptors: a man aged 45-65 years in good health and CMV-seropositive. The CDR3 runs from the conserved cysteine through the conserved F or W. The D gene is left open where the match is weak. Clone size is shown for a subset of rows, as once, few, many or a class of expanded clone.

V	size	D	J	DNA	CDR3
TRBV6-5	NA	TRBD1	TRBJ1-2	TGTGCCAGCAGTTACGCGCGACAGGGGGTTAGTGGCTACACCTTC	CASSYARQGVSGYTF
TRBV5-1	NA	TRBD2	TRBJ2-7	TGCGCCAGCAGCACAGGACTAGATCCCCTCGAGCAGTACTTC	CASSTGLDPLEQYF
TRBV7-3	NA	TRBD1	TRBJ1-2	TGTGCCGGCCAAGGGACAGAGTCTAACTATGGCTACACCTTC	CAGQGTESNYGYTF
TRBV5-8	NA	NA	TRBJ1-6	TGTGCCACCACCTGGCCCAGGGGCGGGTCACCCCTCCACTTT	CATTWPRGGSPLHF
TRBV6-5	NA	TRBD2	TRBJ2-1	TGTGCCAGCAGTCCGGGAGGGGGTTACAATGAGCAGTTCTTC	CASSPGGGYNEQFF
TRBV18	few	NA	TRBJ1-4	TGTGCCAGCTCACCAAGGGACACCGAAAAACTGTTTTTT	CASSPRDTEKLFF
TRBV19	few	NA	TRBJ1-6	TGTGCCAGTAGTATGGGGCAGGATAATTCACCCCTCCACTTT	CASSMGQDNSPLHF
TRBV7-2	NA	TRBD2	TRBJ2-7	TGTGCCAGCAGCTTCTCTAGCGGGGGAACTTACTACGAGCAGTACTTC	CASSFSSGGTYYEQYF
TRBV7-2	few	NA	TRBJ2-3	TGTGCCAGCAGCCCCGGACAGCACACAGATACGCAGTATTTT	CASSPGQHTDTQYF
TRBV18	NA	NA	TRBJ2-7	TGTGCCAGCTCACCGCGGGACGGAGCCTACGAGCAGTACTTC	CASSPRDGAYEQYF
TRBV5-4	many	NA	TRBJ2-2	TGTGCCAGCAGCTTCCTGAACACCGGGGAGCTGTTTTTT	CASSFLNTGELFF
TRBV7-9	NA	TRBD2	TRBJ2-5	TGTGCCAGCAGCTTCCCCCTAGCGGGGGGAAACCAAGAGACCCAGTACTTC	CASSFPLAGGNQETQYF
TRBV5-6	NA	TRBD2	TRBJ2-1	TGTGCCAGCAGCTTGGGCCTAGCGGGGTCTGAGCAGTTCTTC	CASSLGLAGSEQFF
TRBV27	NA	TRBD1	TRBJ1-1	TGTGCCAGCAGTTCATCAGGGGGAAACACTGAAGCTTTCTTT	CASSSSGGNTEAFF
TRBV10-3	NA	TRBD1	TRBJ2-1	TGTGCCATCAGTACCGGGACAGGGGACTACAATGAGCAGTTCTTC	CAISTGTGDYNEQFF
TRBV5-1	once	TRBD1	TRBJ2-1	TGCGCCAGCAGCTGGTACAGGGGAAATGAGCAGTTCTTC	CASSWYRGNEQFF
TRBV11-2	NA	TRBD1	TRBJ1-6	TGTGCCAGCAGCTTCTCGACAGGGGGCTCCTATTCACCCCTCCACTTT	CASSFSTGGSYSPLHF
TRBV9	NA	TRBD2	TRBJ2-1	TGTGCCAGCAGCGCCGGATACACTAGGACTAGCGGGGAGCAGTTCTTC	CASSAGYTRTSGEQFF
TRBV7-9	once	TRBD1	TRBJ2-7	TGTGCCAGCAGCTCACATACAAAGGGGGCTGGGTCCTACGAGCAGTACTTC	CASSSHTKGAGSYEQYF
TRBV6-6	NA	NA	TRBJ1-1	TGTGCCAGCAGTTATGGGCGGAACACTGAAGCTTTCTTT	CASSYGRNTEAFF
TRBV27	NA	NA	TRBJ2-2	TGTGCCAGCAGGCGGGGTACGAACACCGGGGAGCTGTTTTTT	CASRRGTNTGELFF
TRBV2	NA	TRBD2	TRBJ2-3	TGTGCCAGCAGTGCTACTCCCCCTAGCGGGGGAGCAGATACGCAGTATTTT	CASSATPPSGGADTQYF
TRBV11-2	NA	NA	TRBJ1-6	TGTGCCAGCAGCTTAGCAGGGCCGCCTTCACCCCTCCACTTT	CASSLAGPPSPLHF
TRBV4-3	once	NA	TRBJ1-2	TGCGCCAGCAGCCTAGACCGGGGTGGCTACACCTTC	CASSLDRGGYTF
TRBV5-6	NA	TRBD2	TRBJ2-3	TGTGCCAGCAAACCGGGACTAGCGGGGACGGATACGCAGTATTTT	CASKPGLAGTDTQYF
TRBV7-6	NA	TRBD1	TRBJ2-7	TGTGCCAGCAGCTTAGCGGGGACAGGAACCTACGAGCAGTACTTC	CASSLAGTGTYEQYF
TRBV7-8	NA	TRBD1	TRBJ2-1	TGTGCCAGCAGCACGAGGACAGGGGATGAGCAGTTCTTC	CASSTRTGDEQFF
TRBV28	NA	TRBD2	TRBJ2-5	TGTGCCAGCCGCCTCCTGGGACTAGCGGGGGGAGAGACCCAGTACTTC	CASRLLGLAGGETQYF
TRBV6-5	NA	NA	TRBJ1-6	TGTGCCAGCAGGTCGTTGGTCGGTTATAATTCACCCCTCCACTTT	CASRSLVGYNSPLHF
TRBV7-9	once	TRBD1	TRBJ2-3	TGTGCCAGCAGCTTAGGGACAGGGTCAGATACGCAGTATTTT	CASSLGTGSDTQYF
TRBV5-6	few	TRBD2	TRBJ2-3	TGTGCCAGCAGCGCGGGACTAGCGGATACGCAGTATTTT	CASSAGLADTQYF
TRBV11-2	NA	NA	TRBJ1-4	TGTGCCAGCAGCTTAAGCCAGGCGCTGCTTAATGAAAAACTGTTTTTT	CASSLSQALLNEKLFF
TRBV5-1	few	NA	TRBJ2-7	TGCGCCAGCAGCTTGGAAGGGAGTTACGAGCAGTACTTC	CASSLEGSYEQYF
TRBV7-6	few	TRBD2	TRBJ2-3	TGTGCCAGCAGCGGCAGACTAGCGGGGGGCACAGATACGCAGTATTTT	CASSGRLAGGTDTQYF
TRBV7-2	few	NA	TRBJ1-1	TGTGCCAGCAGCTCGTCTACCGTTAACACTGAAGCTTTCTTT	CASSSSTVNTEAFF
TRBV5-1	NA	TRBD1	TRBJ1-3	TGCGCCAGCAGCTTGGAGGACAGGCGCTCTGGAAACACCATATATTTT	CASSLEDRRSGNTIYF
TRBV18	NA	NA	TRBJ2-7	TGTGCCAGCTCACCACCCGGCGGAGAATACTACGAGCAGTACTTC	CASSPPGGEYYEQYF